This T cell receptor (beta chain) was identified in a study of radiation and T cells in renal cell carcinoma (dated by TCRdb to the early 2020s). At the level of the whole study: In total, 50 to 60 samples underwent TCR beta sequencing: approximately 25 tumors plus 27 peripheral blood samples. The last blood draw occurred 4 weeks after radiation, at the same time as nephrectomy. In the 40 to 55 samples combined, several million unique CDR3 nucleotide sequences were found, encoding roughly 2,500,000 unique CDR3 amino acid sequences.

About this clone: The antigen this receptor binds is unknown. Base quality data are lacking; no much larger clone is found one base away.

Sample time point, as interpreted from the label and publication: blood 4 weeks post-SBRT, at nephrectomy. The treatment or condition label, read with the paper, signifies: 15 Gy SBRT to primary tumor, nephrectomy 4 weeks later. The samples were drawn from a clinical trial, where primary renal cell carcinomas were treated with 15 Gy of stereotactic body radiation therapy and then removed by nephrectomy 4 weeks afterward. To track tumor-enriched clonotypes, serial peripheral blood was sampled from radiation-treated patients at baseline and at 2 weeks and 4 weeks after SBRT. Every patient's renal cell carcinoma showed clear cell pathology. The QIAamp DNA Blood Mini Kit (Qiagen) was used to prepare genomic DNA for TCR sequencing. Only samples passing all quality control checks were included in the analyses. TCR beta libraries were generated from genomic DNA with the immunoSEQ kit, following the manufacturer's recommendations. Library preparation used a first multiplex PCR with proprietary primers, then a second PCR adding unique barcodes, with bead cleanups after each round. Each sample batch included a kit-provided positive control reaction and a negative control reaction. The final libraries were assessed on an Agilent 4200 TapeStation D1000 ScreenTape, pooled by volume, and quantified by qPCR. Sequencing ran on an Illumina NextSeq500 with a MidOutput 150-cycle cartridge, using 156 Read1 and 15 Index1 cycles with kit custom primers. The pooled library was loaded at 1.0 pM, with a roughly 20% PhiX control spiked in. The source study handled its data this way. Vendor-processed data were analyzed in R, with a clonotype defined as all T cells sharing the same CDR3 nucleotide sequence. For clone abundance analyses, frequencies were normalized to the 10,000 most abundant clones in each sample. Public T cell clones, averaging fewer than five per sample, were removed before analysis. A difference in abundance of at least 32-fold between compartments was used to define tumor-enriched and baseline blood-enriched clonotypes. A beta-binomial differential abundance model was applied to find clonotypes that expanded or contracted between blood time points. Tumor-blood repertoire similarity was measured with the Baroni-Urbani and Buser coefficient, and groups were compared using two-tailed Wilcoxon tests in R. TCRdb mirrors the immuneACCESS table, restricted to in-frame sequences. Some clones are absent from its copies; in checked studies, under half trace to an unresolved V gene, and the reason for the others is unknown. V, J and clone size are those of that table, while D and trimming were read from the DNA. In this sample the table shows 130,000 to 150,000 clones, about 88% of which occur a single time. About a sixth of the sample is held by the ten biggest clonotypes.

On the study overall, not on this receptor specifically: With a single-armed trial design, the study had no way to address how radiation dose or scheduling affects the TCR repertoire. An increase in top tumor clonotypes in blood was observed from baseline to 2 weeks post-radiation, followed by contraction by 4 weeks, which was taken to suggest transient expansion of tumor-resident clones. Changes in the blood repertoire were not tracked past 4 weeks after treatment. Because no pretreatment tumor biopsies were available, whether clonotypes were present in the tumor at baseline could not be determined.

The CDR3 numbers 15 residues from cysteine through phenylalanine. The sequence is cut down to CDR3 DNA, 45 bases in frame from base 1. Sequences LNHDA (CDR1) and SQIVND (CDR2) are obtained from the germline V gene (reference sequence). The V end gives up 5 bases and the J end 4 bases, leaving 11 bases in the junction not matched to a gene. The rearrangement combines TRBV19 with TRBJ2-7, with 7 bases in between that match TRBD1. The sample was blood, taken from a patient whose treatment included radiotherapy and nephrectomy. This sequence originates from a woman between 50 and 59 years old with renal cell carcinoma. DNA sequence: TGTGCCAGTAGTGCGTCCGACAGGGTGGGGTACGAGCAGTACTTC. Translated, it reads CASSASDRVGYEQYF. The full variable domain, completed from the reference TRBV19 and TRBJ2-7 proteins outside the CDR3, reads DGGITQSPKYLFRKEGQNVTLSCEQNLNHDAMYWYRQDPGQGLRLIYYSQIVNDFQKGDIAEGYSVSREKKESFPLTVTSAQKNPTAFYLCASSASDRVGYEQYFGPGTRLTVT.